This entry lists 7 T cell receptor beta chains sequenced from one sample in a study of T cell repertoires in cytomegalovirus infection. These receptors lack a known antigen. TCRdb passed the reads through MiXCR, listing each CDR3 protein once. This table holds tens of thousands of distinct CDR3 sequences, 25% to 40% found once. Sequencing was carried out using PBMCs, sequenced either directly or after in vitro stimulation (not recorded which). The origin of the receptors is a human donor in good health (CMV status not recorded). Some clones in this sample may be carry-over from other donors' samples.

J is TRBJ2-5 and V is TRBV30; possibly TRBD2 for D (7 bases). Trimming shortened V by 1 base and J by 4 bases, and 16 bases separated the two germline ends. This CDR3 is built from 15 residues. In germline, CDR1 is GTSNPN, CDR2 SVGIG (reference sequence). CDR3 in amino acids: CAWSGPPGGRETQYF. In DNA, the CDR3 is TGTGCCTGGAGTGGCCCCCCCGGGGGGCGAGAGACCCAGTACTTC.

At least ten counts were recorded for this clonotype. This sequence joins TRBV28 and TRBJ1-5; D is unclear. Germline CDR1 MDHEN, CDR2 SYDVKM. V shed 5 bases and J shed 6 bases, with 14 bases lying between them. The CDR3 is 14 amino acids. The CDR3 region is CASSARPLGQPQHF. CDR3 bases: TGTGCCAGCAGTGCCAGGCCTCTCGGTCAGCCCCAGCATTTT.

The chain couples TRBV20-1 to TRBJ1-5; 9 nucleotides align to TRBD1. V gave up 3 bases and J gave up 6 bases; unmatched junction bases: 0. The CDR3 loop spans 12 amino acids. Germline lookup yields CDR1 DFQATT and CDR2 SNEGSKA (reference sequence). CDR3 nucleotides: TGCAGTGCTAGGACAGGGGGTCAGCCCCAGCATTTT. This gives the protein CSARTGGQPQHF.

CDR3 residues: CASRLDRVYYGYTF. As DNA, the CDR3 is TGTGCCAGCAGATTGGACAGGGTTTACTATGGCTACACCTTC. The rearrangement links TRBV5-3 to TRBJ1-2, with TRBD1 matching 8 bases. TRBV5-3 is marked as an open reading frame, function uncertain. This CDR3 has 14 residues. The J segment lost 3 bases and the V segment lost 8 bases, leaving 9 bases of the junction unmatched.

In its sample, this clonotype was seen many times. This chain connects TRBV9 to TRBJ1-2; no firm D call. Deletions cut 4 bases from V and 8 bases from J, with 21 bases between. CDR3 length: 15 residues. The germline V gene encodes CDR1 SGDLS and CDR2 YYNGEE. The CDR3 sequence is CASSLLPGPLEGYTF. CDR3 DNA: TGTGCCAGCAGCCTCCTCCCCGGCCCCCTTGAGGGCTACACCTTC.

Only a few counts were recorded for this clonotype. The chain couples TRBV7-8 to TRBJ2-4; TRBD2 matches 8 bases. Germline V gives CDR1 SGHVS, CDR2 FQNEAQ. This CDR3 is built from 17 residues. V gave up 2 bases and J gave up 4 bases; unmatched junction bases: 10. This chain's CDR3 is CASSLHQAGGLKNIQYF. The CDR3 bases are TGTGCCAGCAGCTTACACCAGGCGGGGGGCCTTAAAAACATTCAGTACTTC.

This clonotype was observed a handful of times. The chain couples TRBV11-2 to TRBJ1-1, with 9 bases identical to TRBD1. The CDR3 contains 18 residues. J was trimmed by 4 bases and V by 7 bases; bases with no gene match: 19. CDR1 and CDR2 (germline): SGHAT, FQNNGV. The chain's CDR3 is CASTTTIAGTGYSTEAFF. The CDR3 DNA reads as TGTGCCAGCACCACTACAATCGCCGGGACAGGGTATTCCACTGAAGCTTTCTTT. Using reference TRBV11-2 and TRBJ1-1 for the parts outside the CDR3, the full variable domain is EAGVAQSPRYKIIEKRQSVAFWCNPISGHATLYWYQQILGQGPKLLIQFQNNGVVDDSQLPKDRFSAERLKGVDSTLKIQPAKLEDSAVYLCASTTTIAGTGYSTEAFFGQGTRLTVV.